This entry lists 24 T cell receptor beta chains sequenced from one sample in a study of T cell responses to AZD1222 COVID-19 vaccine. The protocol was immunoSEQ multiplex PCR, while the TCRdb copy is restricted to in-frame clones and leaves out a portion. In the table there are 150,000 or so clones, roughly nine tenths of which are singletons. The sample in question was peripheral blood, obtained on day 0 of AZD1222 vaccination. Receptors were obtained from an adult in good health.

V usage is TRBV9 and J usage is TRBJ2-5; 9 bases are a match to TRBD2. CDR1 and CDR2 from the germline V gene are SGDLS and YYNGEE. This CDR3 contains 15 residues. V dropped 4 bases and J dropped 0; count of bases not matched to a gene: 4. Here the CDR3 reads CASSRLAVNQETQYF. The CDR3 DNA sequence: TGTGCCAGCAGCCGACTAGCGGTAAACCAAGAGACCCAGTACTTC.

The V gene is TRBV28, the J gene TRBJ2-1; 14 bases align to TRBD2. The V and J ends lost 4 bases and 8 bases, in that order; junction bases with no gene match: 19. The CDR3 loop spans 20 amino acids. Germline V gene lookup returns CDR1 MDHEN and CDR2 SYDVKM. The CDR3 bases are TGTGCCAGCAGTTCTTTTTGGCGTCAGGGGACTAGCGGGAGAGACGATGAGCAGTTCTTC. Translated: CASSSFWRQGTSGRDDEQFF.

The V gene is TRBV24-1, the J gene TRBJ2-3; TRBD2 aligns across 10 bases. The CDR3 totals 16 residues. J lost 0 bases, V lost 2 bases, and 1 base had no gene match. Germline V gene sequence: CDR1 KGHDR, CDR2 SFDVKD. The CDR3 DNA sequence: TGTGCCACCAGTGATTCGGGACTAGCGAGCACAGATACGCAGTATTTT. Protein sequence: CATSDSGLASTDTQYF.

This clone appeared once. This rearrangement joins TRBV28 to TRBJ2-1; no firm D call. Germline values: CDR1 MDHEN, CDR2 SYDVKM. V gave up 3 bases and J gave up 5 bases, with 11 bases separating them. The CDR3 contains 14 residues. The CDR3 loop reads CASSFPQIHNEQFF. CDR3 bases: TGTGCCAGCAGTTTCCCTCAAATACACAATGAGCAGTTCTTC. The whole variable domain, filled in from reference TRBV28 and TRBJ2-1, reads DVKVTQSSRYLVKRTGEKVFLECVQDMDHENMFWYRQDPGLGLRLIYFSYDVKMKEKGDIPEGYSVSREKKERFSLILESASTNQTSMYLCASSFPQIHNEQFFGPGTRLTVL.

V usage is TRBV6-5 and J usage is TRBJ2-4; unclear D gene. Trimming took off 0 bases at V and 0 bases at J, with 6 bases between the two ends. Germline CDR1 and CDR2: MNHEY and SVGAGI. CDR3 size: 15 residues. CDR3 DNA sequence: TGTGCCAGCAGTTACTCACGTGTAGCCAAAAACATTCAGTACTTC. Translating gives CASSYSRVAKNIQYF.

The CDR3 coding sequence is TGTGCCAGTAGTATCGCGGAGACCCAGTACTTC. Translated: CASSIAETQYF. The gene calls are TRBV19 and TRBJ2-5; unclear D gene. V lost 3 bases to trimming and J lost 5 bases, with 4 bases between them. Germline V gene lookup returns CDR1 LNHDA and CDR2 SQIVND (reference sequence). The CDR3 is made up of 11 amino acids.

The gene calls are TRBV7-8 and TRBJ2-2, with TRBD1 identical over 7 bases. Germline lookup yields CDR1 SGHVS and CDR2 FQNEAQ. V was clipped by 4 bases and J by 2 bases; unmatched bases: 4. The CDR3 length is 15 residues. The DNA for the CDR3 is TGTGCCAGCAGCTACAGGGGTGGTAACACCGGGGAGCTGTTTTTT. It translates to CASSYRGGNTGELFF.

The chain uses TRBV27 and TRBJ2-7; D is possibly TRBD2 (5 bases). CDR1 and CDR2 (germline): MNHEY, SMNVEV (reference sequence). The germline V and J ends were trimmed by 6 bases and 6 bases, with 27 bases remaining between them. This CDR3 is 17 amino acids long. The CDR3 region is CASSPGDSIYRHGEQYF. The CDR3, as DNA: TGTGCCAGCAGCCCCGGGGATAGCATCTATAGGCACGGCGAGCAGTACTTC.

The chain is built from TRBV18 and TRBJ2-5, with TRBD1 as a possible D gene (5 bases). The germline V and J ends were trimmed by 1 base and 5 bases, with 11 bases remaining between them. The germline V gene has CDR1 KGHSH and CDR2 LQKENI. CDR3 size: 14 residues. The CDR3 nucleotides are TGTGCCAGCTCACCACGGGCAGGGAAGGAGACCCAGTACTTC. It translates to CASSPRAGKETQYF. The variable domain in full, completed from reference TRBV18 and TRBJ2-5, reads NAGVMQNPRHLVRRRGQEARLRCSPMKGHSHVYWYRQLPEEGLKFMVYLQKENIIDESGMPKERFSAEFPKEGPSILRIQQVVRGDSAAYFCASSPRAGKETQYFGPGTRLLVL.

The chain couples TRBV18 to TRBJ2-7; TRBD2 might be the D (5 bases). V was clipped by 2 bases and J by 0 bases, with 11 bases between them. In germline, CDR1 is KGHSH, CDR2 LQKENI. CDR3 size: 15 residues. The chain's CDR3 is CASSPMAGLSYEQYF. The CDR3 region has the DNA TGTGCCAGCTCACCAATGGCAGGACTCTCCTACGAGCAGTACTTC.

This clone was seen a few times. The chain has TRBV6-4 and TRBJ2-2, with 12 nucleotides matching TRBD1. With V trimmed by 3 bases and J by 7 bases, 3 bases remained unmatched. This CDR3 has 15 residues. The germline gives CDR1 MRHNA, CDR2 SNTAGT. CDR3 DNA sequence: TGTGCCAGCAGTGATGGGACAGGGGGCTTCGGGGAGCTGTTTTTT. It encodes CASSDGTGGFGELFF.

This chain links TRBV12-3 or TRBV12-4 with TRBJ2-1; D possibly corresponds to TRBD1 (5 bases). V dropped 5 bases and J dropped 9 bases, with 14 bases sitting between them. The CDR3 sequence is 13 residues long. The CDR3 loop reads CASSRKGQGEQFF. In DNA form, the CDR3 reads TGTGCCAGCAGTCGGAAGGGCCAGGGTGAGCAGTTCTTC.

The V call is TRBV28, the J call TRBJ1-5; D gene ambiguous. Deletions cut 5 bases from V and 7 bases from J, with 15 bases between. Per the germline V gene, CDR1 is MDHEN and CDR2 is SYDVKM. There are 14 residues in the CDR3. CDR3 loop: CASSQTGLEQPQHF. CDR3 DNA: TGTGCCAGCAGTCAGACCGGGTTGGAGCAGCCCCAGCATTTT.

The gene calls are TRBV6-6 and TRBJ2-1; no reliable D call. The germline V and J ends were trimmed by 2 bases and 12 bases, with 11 bases remaining between them. Germline values: CDR1 MNHNY, CDR2 SVGAGI (reference sequence). The CDR3 is 12 residues long. Written as DNA, the CDR3 is TGTGCCAGCAGTTACGTTATGGCAGGGCAGTTCTTC. Protein sequence: CASSYVMAGQFF.

For the CDR3, the DNA is TGTGCCAGTAGTATGGTCACTGAAGCTTTCTTT. It codes for CASSMVTEAFF. This chain uses TRBV19 with TRBJ1-1; D remains unclear. The CDR3 is made up of 11 amino acids. V was trimmed by 3 bases and J by 4 bases, leaving 3 bases between them. CDR1 and CDR2 (germline): LNHDA, SQIVND (reference sequence).

The rearrangement uses TRBV6-5 and TRBJ2-7, with D possibly TRBD2 on 6 matching bases. Trimming took 6 bases from V and 1 from J, leaving 16 bases between them. The germline V gene has CDR1 MNHEY and CDR2 SVGAGI. The length of the CDR3 is 15 residues. In nucleotides, the CDR3 is TGTGCCAGCAGCGATCATGGGGGGTCGTCCTACGAGCAGTACTTC. Its protein product is CASSDHGGSSYEQYF.

The genes are TRBV11-3 and TRBJ2-1; 9 bases agree with TRBD1. The CDR3 runs 15 residues. The V gene's germline CDR1 is SGHNT and CDR2 YENEEA. V lost 5 bases to trimming and J lost 5 bases; unmatched junction nucleotides: 7. CDR3 DNA: TGTGCCAGCAGCCACCGGGACAGGGCTAACAATGAGCAGTTCTTC. As protein: CASSHRDRANNEQFF.

V gene TRBV4-3 combines with J gene TRBJ2-7; D is ambiguous. Between the trimmed V and J ends, which lost 0 bases and 4 bases, there was a span of 13 bases. The CDR3 spans 15 residues. Germline V gene lookup returns CDR1 LGHNA and CDR2 YSLEER. DNA of the CDR3: TGCGCCAGCAGCCAAGATGACGGTGGGGTATACGAGCAGTACTTC. Translation: CASSQDDGGVYEQYF.

The gene calls are TRBV5-1 and TRBJ2-1, with 8 bases lining up with TRBD2. Looked up from germline, CDR1 is SGHRS and CDR2 is YFSETQ. The CDR3 contains 14 residues. After removal of 5 bases from V and 4 bases from J, the junction contained 5 bases not matched to a gene. In nucleotides, the CDR3 is TGCGCCAGCAGTTTAGCGGGGTCTTACAATGAGCAGTTCTTC. It is translated as CASSLAGSYNEQFF. Drawing the rest from reference TRBV5-1 and TRBJ2-1, the complete variable domain is KAGVTQTPRYLIKTRGQQVTLSCSPISGHRSVSWYQQTPGQGLQFLFEYFSETQRNKGNFPGRFSGRQFSNSRSEMNVSTLELGDSALYLCASSLAGSYNEQFFGPGTRLTVL.

The genes are TRBV2 and TRBJ2-2, with 10 bases lining up with TRBD2. Germline CDR1 SNHLY, CDR2 FYNNEI. The CDR3 has 20 residues. Trimming removed 3 bases from V and 0 bases from J; junction bases left unmatched: 13. Here the CDR3 reads CASSDGVASGGHANTGELFF. The CDR3 nucleotides read TGTGCCAGCAGTGACGGGGTGGCTAGCGGGGGCCACGCGAACACCGGGGAGCTGTTTTTT.

The chain recombines TRBV5-6 with TRBJ2-3; 13 bases match TRBD2. The J segment lost 3 bases and the V segment lost 0 bases, leaving 7 bases of the junction unmatched. The CDR3 spans 18 residues. Germline CDR1 SGHDT, CDR2 YYEEEE. DNA of the CDR3: TGTGCCAGCAGCTTGGGACTAGCGGGGGGCCAGGGGACAGATACGCAGTATTTT. Its translation is CASSLGLAGGQGTDTQYF.

As regards this clone: This sample also contains other DNA sequences that code for the same CDR3. The chain joins TRBV4-3 to TRBJ2-2; 7 bases are a match to TRBD2. CDR3 length equals 14 residues. Per germline, CDR1 LGHNA and CDR2 YSLEER. Trimming at V came to 0 bases and at J to 5 bases, leaving 0 bases not matched to a gene. The CDR3 coding sequence is TGCGCCAGCAGCCAAGATAGCGGGACCGGGGAGCTGTTTTTT. The encoded protein is CASSQDSGTGELFF.

The chain uses TRBV19 and TRBJ2-2; D may be TRBD2 (6 bases). CDR3 size: 16 residues. Germline loops: CDR1 LNHDA, CDR2 SQIVND (reference sequence). Trimming stripped 3 bases from V and 0 bases from J, with 11 bases between. The CDR3: CASSIGGLANTGELFF. The CDR3 coding sequence is TGTGCCAGTAGTATTGGGGGACTCGCGAACACCGGGGAGCTGTTTTTT. Drawing the rest from reference TRBV19 and TRBJ2-2, the complete variable domain is DGGITQSPKYLFRKEGQNVTLSCEQNLNHDAMYWYRQDPGQGLRLIYYSQIVNDFQKGDIAEGYSVSREKKESFPLTVTSAQKNPTAFYLCASSIGGLANTGELFFGEGSRLTVL.

The J gene is TRBJ2-7, the V gene TRBV5-1; the D is unclear. Trimming shortened V by 4 bases and J by 4 bases, and 15 bases separated the two germline ends. The CDR3 extends over 14 amino acids. Germline CDR1 and CDR2: SGHRS and YFSETQ. This CDR3 reads CASSDYGGAYEQYF. As DNA, the CDR3 is TGCGCCAGCAGCGATTACGGCGGAGCATACGAGCAGTACTTC.